This T cell receptor beta chain was observed in a study of T cell responses to AZD1222 COVID-19 vaccine. Some clones are missing from TCRdb's copy, which holds only in-frame ones; the method was immunoSEQ multiplex PCR. The table shows about 150,000 clones, with 93% occurring only once. Points on this clone: Its antigen is not identified.

Points from the study as a whole: CD4 TCRs linked to vaccination spanned spike, dominating at 160-218 and 743-854. Spike-specific TCR breadth rose after two AZD1222 doses, and depth rose as well.

This CDR3 contains 17 residues. In germline, CDR1 is MNHEY, CDR2 SMNVEV (reference sequence). Trimming pared 1 base from V and 1 base from J, leaving 11 bases between. The source is an adult in good health. The rearrangement links TRBV27 to TRBJ1-6; the D gene is possibly TRBD1 (6 bases). The sequences come from peripheral blood, collected on day 0 of AZD1222 vaccination. CDR3 region: CASSLYGGPSYNSPLHF. The CDR3 DNA follows: TGTGCCAGCAGTTTATATGGGGGGCCATCCTATAATTCACCCCTCCACTTT.